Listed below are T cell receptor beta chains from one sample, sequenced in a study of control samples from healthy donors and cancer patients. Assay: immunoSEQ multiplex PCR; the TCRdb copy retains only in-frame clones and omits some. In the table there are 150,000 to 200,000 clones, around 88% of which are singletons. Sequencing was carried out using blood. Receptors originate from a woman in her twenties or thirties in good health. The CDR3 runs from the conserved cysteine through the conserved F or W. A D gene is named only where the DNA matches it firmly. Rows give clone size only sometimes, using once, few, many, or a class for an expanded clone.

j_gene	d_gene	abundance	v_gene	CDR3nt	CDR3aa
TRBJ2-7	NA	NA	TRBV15	TGTGCCACCAGCAGAGGGCTAATCACCTACGAGCAGTACTTC	CATSRGLITYEQYF
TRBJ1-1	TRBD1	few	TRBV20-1	TGCAGTGCCGGGACAGCACTTGAAGCTTTCTTT	CSAGTALEAFF
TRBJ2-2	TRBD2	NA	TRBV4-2	TGTGCCAGCAGCCAAGCAGCGGGGGGGACCGGGGAGCTGTTTTTT	CASSQAAGGTGELFF
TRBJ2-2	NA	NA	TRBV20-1	TGCAGTGCTACTAGGGCCGGGGAGCTGTTTTTT	CSATRAGELFF
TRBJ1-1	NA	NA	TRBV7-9	TGTGCCAGCAGCTTAGATCAGGGAGCGAACACTGAAGCTTTCTTT	CASSLDQGANTEAFF
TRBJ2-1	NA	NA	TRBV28	TGTGCCAGCAGTGAGATCGGCCCGCAGTTCTTC	CASSEIGPQFF
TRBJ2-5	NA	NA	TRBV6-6	TGTGCCAGCAGTTACAGGGCTGGGGAGACCCAGTACTTC	CASSYRAGETQYF
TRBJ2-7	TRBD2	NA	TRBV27	TGTGCCAGCAGTCCATACGAACGCCGGGGACTAGCGGGAGTTTATTACGAGCAGTACTTC	CASSPYERRGLAGVYYEQYF
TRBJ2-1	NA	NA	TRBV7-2	TGTGCCAGCAGCTTAGCGGCTCCTACTGAGCAGTTCTTC	CASSLAAPTEQFF
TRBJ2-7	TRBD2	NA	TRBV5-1	TGCGCCAGCAGCTTTGGGCGGGAGGGGAACGAGCAGTACTTC	CASSFGREGNEQYF
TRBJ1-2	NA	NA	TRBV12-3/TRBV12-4	TGTGCCAGCAGTTTTGTCTTCTCCCCGGCCTACACCTTC	CASSFVFSPAYTF
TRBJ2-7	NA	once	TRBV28	TGTGCCAGCAGTTTAGGGCAGGGCAAGCAGTACTTC	CASSLGQGKQYF
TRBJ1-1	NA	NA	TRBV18	TGTGCCAGCTCGACTTCGGTGGGGGCGCAGAACACTGAAGCTTTCTTT	CASSTSVGAQNTEAFF
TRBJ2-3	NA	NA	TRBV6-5	TGTGCCAGCAGTTACTACCGCACAGATACGCAGTATTTT	CASSYYRTDTQYF
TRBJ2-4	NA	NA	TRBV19	TGTGCCAGTAGTGCTACAATTCAGGCGGCGTGGGCCAAAAACATTCAGTACTTC	CASSATIQAAWAKNIQYF
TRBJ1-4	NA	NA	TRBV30	TGTGCCTGGAGTCTTGGCCAGGGGATGAAAAAACTGTTTTTT	CAWSLGQGMKKLFF
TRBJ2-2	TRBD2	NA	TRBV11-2	TGTGCCAGCAGCTTAGTTGGTGTCGCGGGGGGCACCGGGGAGCTGTTTTTT	CASSLVGVAGGTGELFF
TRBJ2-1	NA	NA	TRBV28	TGTGCCACAGTTTATGGCTACAGCTCCTACAATGAGCAGTTCTTC	CATVYGYSSYNEQFF
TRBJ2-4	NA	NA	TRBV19	TGTGCCAGTAGTATCGGTTATGTGACGCTAGTCAAAAACATTCAGTACTTC	CASSIGYVTLVKNIQYF
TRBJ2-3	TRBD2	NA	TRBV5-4	TGTGCCAGCAGCTTTCCTAGCGGGAGTGGTGATACGCAGTATTTT	CASSFPSGSGDTQYF
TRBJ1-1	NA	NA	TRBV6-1	TGTGCCAGCAGTGCTCGACCAACCGGGGCAAACACTGAAGCTTTCTTT	CASSARPTGANTEAFF
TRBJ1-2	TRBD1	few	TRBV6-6	TGTGCCAGCAGCCCACAGGGGGACAGTGACGGCTACACCTTC	CASSPQGDSDGYTF
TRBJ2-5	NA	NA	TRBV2	TGTGCCAGCAGTGAGAGACAGCAGGATGAGACCCAGTACTTC	CASSERQQDETQYF
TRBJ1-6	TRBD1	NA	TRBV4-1	TGCGCCAGCAGCCAAGGAAGGACAGGGAATAATTCACCCCTCCACTTT	CASSQGRTGNNSPLHF
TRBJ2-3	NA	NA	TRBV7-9	TGTGCCAGCAGCTTTGGATTAAATACGCAGTATTTT	CASSFGLNTQYF
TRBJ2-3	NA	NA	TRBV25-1	TGTGCCAGCAGTGGACCGGACAGACCCACAGATACGCAGTATTTT	CASSGPDRPTDTQYF
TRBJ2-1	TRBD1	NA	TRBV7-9	TGTGCCAGCAGCTTGGGGCCGGGACAGGGAGCGAAAAATGAGCAGTTCTTC	CASSLGPGQGAKNEQFF
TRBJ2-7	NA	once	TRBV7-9	TGTGCCAGCAGCCCAAGCTACGAGCAGTACTTC	CASSPSYEQYF
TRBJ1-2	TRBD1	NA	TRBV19	TGTGCCAGTAGTATTTTTGGGGACAGATTTCCCTATGGCTACACCTTC	CASSIFGDRFPYGYTF
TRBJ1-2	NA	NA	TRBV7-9	TGTGCCAGCAGCTTAGGAGGGGCCCTATACTATGGCTACACCTTC	CASSLGGALYYGYTF
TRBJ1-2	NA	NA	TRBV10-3	TGTGCCATCAAGAACAACCGGGACACTTTTTATGGCTACACCTTC	CAIKNNRDTFYGYTF
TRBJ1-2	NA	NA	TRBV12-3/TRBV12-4	TGTGCCAGCAGCTCAAGCGGGGTGGGCTACACCTTC	CASSSSGVGYTF
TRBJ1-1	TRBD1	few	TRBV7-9	TGTGCCAGCAGCTTGTACTCCGGGACAGGGGAATCTTTCTTT	CASSLYSGTGESFF
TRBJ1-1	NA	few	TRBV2	TGTGCCAGCACGGGGGGCGCGAGGAACACTGAAGCTTTCTTT	CASTGGARNTEAFF
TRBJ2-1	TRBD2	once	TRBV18	TGTGCCAGCTCACCAGTATTAGCGGGGGATAAAGGTTGGAATGAGCAGTTCTTC	CASSPVLAGDKGWNEQFF
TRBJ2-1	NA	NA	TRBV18	TGTGCCAGCTCACCTACGTACAATGAGCAGTTCTTC	CASSPTYNEQFF
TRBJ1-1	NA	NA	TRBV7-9	TGTGCCAGCAGTTTACAGTGGTCGAACACTGAAGCTTTCTTT	CASSLQWSNTEAFF
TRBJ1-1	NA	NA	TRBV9	TGTGCCAGCAGCGTAGAAGGGACACCTAACACTGAAGCTTTCTTT	CASSVEGTPNTEAFF
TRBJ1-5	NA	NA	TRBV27	TGTGCCAGCAGGACGACAAAGTTTAATCAGCCCCAGCATTTT	CASRTTKFNQPQHF